This TCR beta chain was captured by sequencing in a study of CD8+CD57+ T cells in acquired aplastic anemia. Study-level points and caveats: Common to patients and controls were twenty-nine CD8+ CDR3 sequences.

Germline CDR1 reads SEHNR; CDR2 reads FQNEAQ (reference sequence). This CDR3 region has 13 residues. V shed 5 bases and J shed 2 bases, with 10 bases lying between them. In patients chosen for sequencing, flow cytometry had shown CD8+CD57+ cell expansion. Ten or more counts support this clonotype. Its specificity is unknown. The TCR beta profiling, which covered VDJ combination and CDR3 sequence, was carried out using genomic DNA as the template. TCRdb re-called the reads with MiXCR, one entry per CDR3 protein. The sample contains 120,000 or so distinct CDR3 sequences, 50% to 60% of which appear only once.

The origin of this receptor is a human donor with aplastic anemia. The material sequenced was sorted CD4+, CD8+, or CD8+CD57+ T cells (not recorded which) from PBMCs. The rearrangement links TRBV7-9 to TRBJ2-7, with a weak D call TRBD2 (6 bases). The CDR3 nucleotides are TGTGCCAGCAGCCCCGGGAGCGCCTACGAGCAGTACTTC. Its protein product is CASSPGSAYEQYF. Filled out from reference TRBV7-9 and TRBJ2-7, the complete variable domain reads DTGVSQNPRHKITKRGQNVTFRCDPISEHNRLYWYRQTLGQGPEFLTYFQNEAQLEKSRLLSDRFSAERPKGSFSTLEIQRTEQGDSAMYLCASSPGSAYEQYFGPGTRLTVT.